This is a list of T cell receptor beta chains from one sample in a study of radiation and T cells in renal cell carcinoma. This table comes from immunoSEQ multiplex PCR, and its TCRdb copy is limited to in-frame clones, with some not included. Among 97,000 or so clones listed, about 79% were seen once. This sample comprised blood, obtained from a patient whose treatment included radiotherapy and nephrectomy. The receptor source for this set is a man aged 55 to 70 with renal cell carcinoma. The CDR3 runs from the conserved cysteine through the conserved F or W. Each record gives: V gene, J gene, D gene, CDR3 protein, CDR3 DNA. D genes are given only for firm matches.

>TRBV4-1|TRBJ2-7|TRBD1
CASSQRTGDDYEQYF
TGCGCCAGCAGCCAACGGACAGGGGATGACTACGAGCAGTACTTC
>TRBV9|TRBJ2-3|TRBD2
CASSVLAGEADTQYF
TGTGCCAGCAGCGTACTAGCGGGAGAAGCAGATACGCAGTATTTT
>TRBV7-9|TRBJ1-1|-
CASSLERGNTEAFF
TGTGCCAGCAGCTTAGAACGGGGAAACACTGAAGCTTTCTTT
>TRBV5-1|TRBJ2-3|-
CASSFSRGAVTDTQYF
TGCGCCAGCAGCTTCTCCCGAGGGGCGGTCACAGATACGCAGTATTTT
>TRBV19|TRBJ2-4|TRBD2
CASSGLADVAKNIQYF
TGTGCCAGTAGTGGACTAGCGGACGTAGCCAAAAACATTCAGTACTTC
>TRBV7-2|TRBJ2-7|-
CASSLVVASSYEQYF
TGTGCCAGCAGCTTAGTGGTAGCGAGCTCCTACGAGCAGTACTTC
>TRBV6-5|TRBJ1-2|-
CASSAGVYYGYTF
TGTGCCAGCAGTGCCGGGGTCTACTATGGCTACACCTTC
>TRBV5-3|TRBJ2-7|-
CARSRWSYEQYF
TGTGCCAGAAGCCGTTGGTCCTACGAGCAGTACTTC
>TRBV30|TRBJ1-2|-
CAWSLVGYYGYTF
TGTGCCTGGAGTCTCGTAGGATACTATGGCTACACCTTC
>TRBV11-3|TRBJ2-1|TRBD2
CASSLDGRPYNEQFF
TGTGCCAGCAGCTTAGACGGGAGGCCCTACAATGAGCAGTTCTTC
>TRBV28|TRBJ1-1|-
CASRGGNTEAFF
TGTGCCAGCAGGGGGGGGAATACTGAAGCTTTCTTT
>TRBV5-4|TRBJ1-4|-
CASSLGPGGLSNEKLFF
TGTGCCAGCAGCTTGGGCCCGGGGGGGCTGTCTAATGAAAAACTGTTTTTT
>TRBV6-5|TRBJ1-2|TRBD1
CASRRGQDGYTF
TGTGCCAGCAGAAGGGGACAGGACGGCTACACCTTC
>TRBV6-5|TRBJ2-2|TRBD2
CASSLGLADTGELFF
TGTGCCAGCAGTCTGGGGCTAGCGGACACCGGGGAGCTGTTTTTT
>TRBV5-1|TRBJ1-5|-
CASSLDVNQPQHF
TGCGCCAGCAGCTTGGATGTAAATCAGCCCCAGCATTTT
>TRBV6-5|TRBJ1-5|-
CASSEQGRQPQHF
TGTGCCAGCAGTGAGCAGGGGAGACAGCCCCAGCATTTT
>TRBV9|TRBJ2-7|TRBD1
CASSAQGGGYEQYF
TGTGCCAGCAGCGCACAGGGGGGAGGCTACGAGCAGTACTTC
>TRBV27|TRBJ2-7|-
CASRVIGSYEQYF
TGTGCCAGCAGAGTAATAGGATCCTACGAGCAGTACTTC
>TRBV6-5|TRBJ2-4|-
CASSYGVYGDIQYF
TGTGCCAGCAGTTACGGGGTCTATGGGGACATTCAGTACTTC
>TRBV14|TRBJ1-2|TRBD1
CASSQNRAGTGWGYTF
TGTGCCAGCAGCCAAAACCGGGCCGGGACAGGGTGGGGCTACACCTTC
>TRBV21-1|TRBJ2-3|-
CASSNTPGQILNYTDTQYF
TGTGCCAGCAGCAATACCCCCGGACAGATCCTTAATTACACAGATACGCAGTATTTT
>TRBV18|TRBJ1-2|-
CASSPEAGTGYTF
TGTGCCAGCTCACCCGAGGCAGGGACAGGCTACACCTTC
>TRBV7-6|TRBJ2-3|-
CASSLALRGQVSDTQYF
TGTGCCAGCAGCTTAGCGCTAAGGGGACAAGTTTCAGATACGCAGTATTTT
>TRBV15|TRBJ2-3|-
CATSRDRGPPTDTQYF
TGTGCCACCAGCAGAGATCGGGGCCCCCCCACAGATACGCAGTATTTT
>TRBV7-9|TRBJ1-5|-
CASSSDTAYQPQHF
TGTGCCAGCAGCTCGGACACCGCTTATCAGCCCCAGCATTTT
>TRBV9|TRBJ2-1|TRBD2
CASSGRTSESYNEQFF
TGTGCCAGCAGCGGACGGACTAGCGAGAGCTACAATGAGCAGTTCTTC
>TRBV10-3|TRBJ1-2|TRBD1
CASGTGEHGYTF
TGTGCCTCAGGGACAGGGGAGCATGGCTACACCTTC
>TRBV30|TRBJ2-7|TRBD2
CAWAPFAGGVYEQYF
TGTGCCTGGGCCCCTTTTGCGGGAGGGGTCTACGAGCAGTACTTC